This is a list of T cell receptor beta chains from one sample in a study of blood T cells in healthy people across ages. TCRdb passed the 5' RACE reads through MiXCR, listing each CDR3 protein once. The repertoire includes under 2,000,000 distinct CDR3 sequences, roughly 49% of them detected once, and approximately 2% sits in the top ten. Sequencing used blood. The receptors shown here come from a woman aged 40 to 50 in good health. The CDR3 runs from the conserved cysteine through the conserved F or W. Each record gives: D gene, clone size, V gene, J gene, CDR3 protein, CDR3 DNA. A D gene is named only where the DNA matches it firmly. Expanded clones get a size class; other rows say once, few or many, or leave the size out.

NA	once	TRBV7-2	TRBJ2-7	CASSPPRSPYEQYF	TGTGCCAGCAGCCCGCCAAGGAGCCCCTACGAGCAGTACTTC
NA	few	TRBV20-1	TRBJ1-2	CSAEQGGYGYTF	TGCAGTGCAGAACAGGGTGGCTATGGCTACACCTTC
TRBD2	NA	TRBV4-3	TRBJ2-5	CASSQPPGLAGDSEQYF	TGCGCCAGCAGCCAACCCCCCGGGCTAGCGGGGGACAGTGAGCAGTACTTC
TRBD2	NA	TRBV7-2	TRBJ2-1	CASSPAAGGKYNEQFF	TGTGCCAGCAGCCCCGCAGCGGGGGGCAAATACAATGAGCAGTTCTTC
TRBD2	few	TRBV15	TRBJ2-3	CATSNRLAVSTDTQYF	TGTGCCACCAGCAACCGTCTAGCGGTCAGCACAGATACGCAGTATTTT
NA	once	TRBV10-3	TRBJ2-3	CAISEPGGQALSTDTQYF	TGTGCCATCAGTGAGCCTGGAGGACAAGCACTTAGCACAGATACGCAGTATTTT
TRBD1	NA	TRBV7-2	TRBJ2-7	CASSLAGQTSSYEQYF	TGTGCCAGCAGCTTAGCGGGACAGACGAGCTCCTACGAGCAGTACTTC
NA	NA	TRBV6-2/TRBV6-3	TRBJ2-7	CASSYPGGQYF	TGTGCCAGCAGTTACCCCGGCGGGCAGTACTTC
NA	NA	TRBV20-1	TRBJ2-3	CSASTGLVAGTDTQYF	TGCAGTGCCAGCACGGGACTTGTCGCCGGCACAGATACGCAGTATTTT
NA	few	TRBV4-2	TRBJ1-4	CASSRVGSNEKLFF	TGTGCCAGCAGCCGAGTGGGAAGTAATGAAAAACTGTTTTTT
NA	NA	TRBV5-6	TRBJ2-3	CASSLGGAFRTDTQYF	TGTGCCAGCAGCTTGGGTGGGGCCTTTCGCACAGATACGCAGTATTTT
NA	NA	TRBV28	TRBJ2-3	CASSFNLASTDTQYF	TGTGCCAGCAGTTTTAATCTCGCTAGCACAGATACGCAGTATTTT
NA	NA	TRBV9	TRBJ2-7	CASSVGGGATYEQYF	TGTGCCAGCAGCGTAGGAGGTGGAGCTACCTACGAGCAGTACTTC
NA	few	TRBV13	TRBJ2-5	CASSSYGGGIETQYF	TGTGCCAGCAGCTCCTACGGGGGAGGTATTGAGACCCAGTACTTC
NA	few	TRBV27	TRBJ2-7	CASSDPPAYEQYF	TGTGCCAGCAGCGACCCACCGGCCTACGAGCAGTACTTC
TRBD2	NA	TRBV3-1	TRBJ2-1	CASSQGLSGGTYNEQFF	TGTGCCAGCAGCCAAGGACTTAGCGGGGGAACCTACAATGAGCAGTTCTTC
TRBD1	NA	TRBV19	TRBJ1-5	CASRSQGGINQPQHF	TGTGCCAGTAGGTCCCAGGGGGGGATCAATCAGCCCCAGCATTTT
NA	NA	TRBV3-1	TRBJ1-2	CASSQDLTRAYGYTF	TGTGCCAGCAGCCAAGATTTAACTCGGGCCTATGGCTACACCTTC
NA	NA	TRBV5-6	TRBJ2-7	CASRSWGEQYF	TGTGCCAGCCGATCGTGGGGCGAGCAGTACTTC
NA	NA	TRBV7-2	TRBJ1-2	CASSLLGVGYTF	TGTGCCAGCAGCTTACTGGGGGTTGGCTACACCTTC
NA	NA	TRBV15	TRBJ2-5	CATSRDLAPGETQYF	TGTGCCACCAGCAGAGATTTAGCCCCTGGGGAGACCCAGTACTTC
NA	few	TRBV7-7	TRBJ2-1	CASSVSPGGTYNEQFF	TGTGCTAGCAGCGTTTCACCTGGGGGGACGTACAATGAGCAGTTCTTC
TRBD2	NA	TRBV7-2	TRBJ2-1	CASSFRGGRVLNNNEQFF	TGTGCCAGCAGCTTTAGGGGAGGGAGGGTTCTTAACAACAATGAGCAGTTCTTC
TRBD1	few	TRBV6-5	TRBJ1-6	CASSTRGQEPSPLHF	TGTGCCAGCAGTACGAGGGGACAGGAGCCCTCACCCCTCCACTTT
NA	NA	TRBV4-3	TRBJ2-5	CASSQDSGGATYF	TGCGCCAGCAGCCAAGATTCGGGTGGGGCGACGTACTTC
NA	NA	TRBV5-6	TRBJ2-3	CASSITGTQVTDTQYF	TGTGCCAGCAGCATTACCGGGACACAGGTCACAGATACGCAGTATTTT
NA	NA	TRBV6-6	TRBJ1-5	CASSYPEGNQPQHF	TGTGCCAGCAGTTACCCCGAGGGCAATCAGCCCCAGCATTTT
TRBD1	NA	TRBV6-6	TRBJ2-3	CASSPPGQGADDTQYF	TGTGCCAGCAGTCCCCCGGGACAGGGGGCAGACGATACGCAGTATTTT
NA	NA	TRBV5-1	TRBJ2-7	CASSLTGRAGDEQYF	TGCGCCAGCAGCTTGACTGGCAGGGCCGGGGACGAGCAGTACTTC
TRBD2	NA	TRBV9	TRBJ2-1	CAGSVGLPGAYNEQFF	TGTGCCGGCAGCGTGGGACTACCGGGCGCTTACAATGAGCAGTTCTTC
NA	NA	TRBV11-2	TRBJ2-7	CASSRAVEQYF	TGTGCCAGCAGCCGAGCCGTCGAGCAGTACTTC
NA	few	TRBV7-2	TRBJ2-4	CASSLYQTTGNIQYF	TGTGCCAGCAGCTTATACCAGACGACAGGAAACATTCAGTACTTC
NA	NA	TRBV20-1	TRBJ2-5	CSARAPGGQETQYF	TGCAGTGCTAGAGCCCCCGGGGGACAAGAGACCCAGTACTTC
NA	once	TRBV9	TRBJ2-4	CASSVLWVGAAVKNIQYF	TGTGCCAGCAGCGTCCTCTGGGTGGGAGCCGCGGTCAAAAACATTCAGTACTTC
TRBD2	NA	TRBV5-7	TRBJ2-1	CASSKGLADNEQFF	TGTGCCAGCAGCAAAGGACTAGCCGACAATGAGCAGTTCTTC
TRBD1	few	TRBV5-1	TRBJ2-1	CASSVEGQGGNEQFF	TGCGCCAGCAGCGTCGAGGGACAGGGCGGGAATGAGCAGTTCTTC
TRBD1	NA	TRBV10-1	TRBJ1-2	CASSPTGGQPGGYTF	TGCGCCAGCAGCCCGACAGGGGGCCAACCCGGGGGCTACACCTTC
NA	NA	TRBV7-2	TRBJ2-2	CASSHRGQNTGELFF	TGTGCCAGCAGCCATAGGGGACAGAACACCGGGGAGCTGTTTTTT
TRBD1	few	TRBV20-1	TRBJ1-2	CSASFRDRSYGYTF	TGCAGTGCTTCCTTCCGGGACAGATCCTATGGCTACACCTTC
TRBD1	few	TRBV4-3	TRBJ1-2	CASSQDRQGAWGYTF	TGCGCCAGCAGCCAAGATAGACAGGGAGCGTGGGGCTACACCTTC
NA	NA	TRBV4-2	TRBJ1-2	CASSQDGFGPKANYGCTF	TGTGCCAGCAGCCAAGATGGGTTCGGACCTAAAGCTAACTATGGCTGCACCTTC
TRBD2	NA	TRBV11-2	TRBJ2-3	CASSERLASTDTQYF	TGTGCCAGCAGCGAAAGACTAGCCAGCACAGATACGCAGTATTTT
TRBD1	NA	TRBV27	TRBJ1-2	CASSLTGTGVVHYGYTF	TGTGCCAGCAGTTTAACCGGGACAGGGGTAGTTCACTATGGCTACACCTTC